The 10 T cell receptor beta chains below were found in one sample sequenced in a study of blood T cells in healthy people across ages. With a J-beta primer mix and a sample-barcoded 5' primer, a second PCR ran about 6 to 11 cycles. TCRdb itself ran the 5' RACE reads through MiXCR, one entry per CDR3 protein. The repertoire holds hundreds of thousands of distinct CDR3 sequences, with 45% to 50% as singletons. The specimen sequenced was blood. These receptors originate from a woman in her sixties in good health.

The V gene is TRBV5-6, the J gene TRBJ1-1, with D maybe TRBD1 (5 bases). Trimming left V 0 bases short and J 4 bases short, with 16 bases between. CDR3 length equals 16 residues. Germline CDR1 and CDR2: SGHDT and YYEEEE. The CDR3, as DNA: TGTGCCAGCAGCTTGGGATGGGGCGGCGCGGCCACTGAAGCTTTCTTT. Translating it yields CASSLGWGGAATEAFF. Based on the CDR3 plus reference TRBV5-6 and TRBJ1-1, the full variable domain is DAGVTQSPTHLIKTRGQQVTLRCSPKSGHDTVSWYQQALGQGPQFIFQYYEEEERQRGNFPDRFSGHQFPNYSSELNVNALLLGDSALYLCASSLGWGGAATEAFFGQGTRLTVV.

This clonotype was counted once. A read error may explain this, as a much larger clone is one base away. The chain links TRBV10-3 to TRBJ2-7; 8 bases map to TRBD2. The germline V gene has CDR1 ENHRY and CDR2 SYGVKD. The CDR3 consists of 14 residues. V shed 6 bases, J shed 2 bases, and the junction held 6 bases outside the gene matches. The CDR3: CAISSRAGAYEQYF. In nucleotides, the CDR3 is TGTGCCATCAGCTCGCGAGCGGGAGCCTACGAGCAGTACTTC.

This clonotype occurred a few times. The rearrangement uses TRBV10-3 and TRBJ2-1; D remains unclear. The V gene's germline CDR1 is ENHRY and CDR2 SYGVKD. The CDR3 runs 13 residues. Trimming shortened V by 7 bases and J by 10 bases, and 17 bases separated the two germline ends. The chain's CDR3 is CAIKDSPDQEQFF. CDR3 coding DNA: TGTGCCATCAAAGACTCCCCCGATCAGGAGCAGTTCTTC.

This sequence joins TRBV6-2 or TRBV6-3 and TRBJ2-1, with 8 positions matching TRBD1. V lost 5 bases to trimming and J lost 7 bases; unmatched junction nucleotides: 10. The CDR3 consists of 15 residues. Germline CDR1 reads MNHEY; CDR2 reads SVGEGT. The CDR3 DNA reads TGTGCCAGCAGTACCCGGGACAGGACCCTGAATGAGCAGTTCTTC. Translation gives CASSTRDRTLNEQFF.

The rearrangement uses TRBV18 and TRBJ2-3, with D perhaps matching TRBD2 (5 bases). The ends were cut back, 3 bases at V and 6 bases at J, with 7 bases in the middle. CDR3 length equals 12 residues. The germline gives CDR1 KGHSH, CDR2 LQKENI. This CDR3 is CASSPEADTQYF. The DNA for the CDR3 is TGTGCCAGCTCACCGGAGGCGGATACGCAGTATTTT.

This clonotype was seen a few times. The chain joins TRBV20-1 to TRBJ2-1; TRBD2 matches at 10 bases. Trimming at V came to 5 bases and at J to 7 bases, leaving 8 bases not matched to a gene. Germline V CDR1 and CDR2: DFQATT, SNEGSKA (reference sequence). The CDR3 extends over 14 amino acids. CDR3 DNA sequence: TGCAGTGCTGTACAACTAGCGGGATCAAATGAGCAGTTCTTC. Protein product: CSAVQLAGSNEQFF.

The V call is TRBV11-1, the J call TRBJ2-6, with TRBD1 matching 8 bases. This CDR3 has 16 residues. V lost 4 bases, J lost 2 bases, and 4 bases stayed unmatched. CDR1 is SGHAT and CDR2 is FQDESV in the germline V gene (reference sequence). The CDR3 DNA reads as TGTGCCAGCAGCTACGACAGGGGAACTGGGGCCAACGTCCTGACTTTC. Protein sequence: CASSYDRGTGANVLTF.

This clonotype was detected a few times. This chain connects TRBV4-1 to TRBJ2-1, with TRBD2 identical over 14 bases. The V segment lost 0 bases and the J segment 14 bases; nucleotides outside the gene matches: 3. Germline V CDR1 and CDR2: MGHRA, YSYEKL. The CDR3 has 14 amino acids. In DNA, the CDR3 is TGCGCCAGCAGCCAAGAACGGACTAGCGGGAGGAAGTTCTTC. Translation gives CASSQERTSGRKFF.

The sample holds one count of this clonotype. This chain uses TRBV6-2 or TRBV6-3 with TRBJ2-7, with D hard to call. The germline V gene has CDR1 MNHEY and CDR2 SVGEGT. Trimming removed 1 base at V and 4 bases at J, with 11 bases between. The CDR3 length is 14 residues. The DNA for the CDR3 is TGTGCCAGCAGTTACTTAGATGTATGGTACGAGCAGTACTTC. Translating gives CASSYLDVWYEQYF.

The sample holds a few counts of this clonotype. This chain joins TRBV20-1 and TRBJ2-7; 10 nucleotides agree with TRBD2. The ends lost 6 bases at V and 4 bases at J; junction bases unmatched: 9. Germline CDR1 and CDR2: DFQATT and SNEGSKA (reference sequence). The CDR3 spans 14 residues. CDR3 nucleotides: TGCAGTGCCGTGATTAGCGGGAGGAGGTACGAGCAGTACTTC. Its translation: CSAVISGRRYEQYF.